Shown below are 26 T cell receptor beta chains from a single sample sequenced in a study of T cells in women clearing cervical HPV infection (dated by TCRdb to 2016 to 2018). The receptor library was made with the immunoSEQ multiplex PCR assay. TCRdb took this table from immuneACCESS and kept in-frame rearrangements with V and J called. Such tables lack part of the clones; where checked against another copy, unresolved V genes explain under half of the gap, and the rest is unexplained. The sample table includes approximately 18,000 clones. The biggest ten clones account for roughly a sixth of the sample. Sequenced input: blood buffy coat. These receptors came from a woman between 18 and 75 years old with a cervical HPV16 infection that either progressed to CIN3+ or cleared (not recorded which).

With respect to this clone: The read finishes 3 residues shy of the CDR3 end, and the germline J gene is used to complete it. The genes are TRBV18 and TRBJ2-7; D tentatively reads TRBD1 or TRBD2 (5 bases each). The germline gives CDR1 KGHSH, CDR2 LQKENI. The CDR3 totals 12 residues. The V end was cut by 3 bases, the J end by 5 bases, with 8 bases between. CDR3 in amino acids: CASSPRGDEQYF. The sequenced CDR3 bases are TGTGCCAGCTCACCGAGGGGCGACGAG. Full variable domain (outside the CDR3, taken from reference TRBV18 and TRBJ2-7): NAGVMQNPRHLVRRRGQEARLRCSPMKGHSHVYWYRQLPEEGLKFMVYLQKENIIDESGMPKERFSAEFPKEGPSILRIQQVVRGDSAAYFCASSPRGDEQYFGPGTRLTVT.

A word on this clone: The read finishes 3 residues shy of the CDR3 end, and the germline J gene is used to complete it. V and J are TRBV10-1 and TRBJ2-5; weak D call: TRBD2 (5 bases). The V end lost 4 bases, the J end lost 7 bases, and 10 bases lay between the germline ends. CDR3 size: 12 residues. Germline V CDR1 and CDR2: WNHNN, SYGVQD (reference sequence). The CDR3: CASSGPEGTQYF. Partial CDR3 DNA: TGCGCCAGCAGTGGGCCAGAGGGGACC.

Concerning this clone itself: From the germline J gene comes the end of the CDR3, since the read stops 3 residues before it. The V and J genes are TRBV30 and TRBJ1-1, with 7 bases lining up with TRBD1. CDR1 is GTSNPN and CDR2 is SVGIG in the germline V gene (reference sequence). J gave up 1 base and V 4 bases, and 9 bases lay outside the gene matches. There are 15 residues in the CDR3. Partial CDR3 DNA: TGTGCCTGGAATAGAGGGGGCTTTGGGAACACTGAA. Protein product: CAWNRGGFGNTE. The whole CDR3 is CAWNRGGFGNTEAFF.

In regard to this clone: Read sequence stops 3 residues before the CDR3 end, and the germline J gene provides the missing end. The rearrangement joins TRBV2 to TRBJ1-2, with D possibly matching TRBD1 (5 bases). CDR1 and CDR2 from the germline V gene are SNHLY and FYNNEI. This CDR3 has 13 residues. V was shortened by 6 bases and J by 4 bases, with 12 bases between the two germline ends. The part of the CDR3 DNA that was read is TGTGCCAGCAGCGTTGACAGCCTCTATGGC. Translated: CASSVDSLYG. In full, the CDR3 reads CASSVDSLYGYTF.

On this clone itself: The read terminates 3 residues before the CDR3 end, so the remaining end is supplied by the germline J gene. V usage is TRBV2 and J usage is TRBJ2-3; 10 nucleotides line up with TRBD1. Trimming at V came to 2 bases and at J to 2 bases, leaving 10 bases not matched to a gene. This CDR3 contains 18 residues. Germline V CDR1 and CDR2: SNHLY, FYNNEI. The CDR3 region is CASSEYDRGRPDTDTQYF. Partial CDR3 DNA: TGTGCCAGCAGTGAATACGACAGGGGGCGACCTGACACAGATACG.

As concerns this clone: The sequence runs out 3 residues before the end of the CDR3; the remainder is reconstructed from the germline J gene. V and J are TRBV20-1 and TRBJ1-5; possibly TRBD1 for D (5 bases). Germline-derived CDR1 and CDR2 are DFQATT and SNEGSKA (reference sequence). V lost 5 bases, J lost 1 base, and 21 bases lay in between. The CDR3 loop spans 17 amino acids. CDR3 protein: CSAPRPRLGVSNQPQHF. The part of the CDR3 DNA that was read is TGCAGTGCTCCCAGGCCTCGATTAGGGGTGAGCAATCAGCCC.

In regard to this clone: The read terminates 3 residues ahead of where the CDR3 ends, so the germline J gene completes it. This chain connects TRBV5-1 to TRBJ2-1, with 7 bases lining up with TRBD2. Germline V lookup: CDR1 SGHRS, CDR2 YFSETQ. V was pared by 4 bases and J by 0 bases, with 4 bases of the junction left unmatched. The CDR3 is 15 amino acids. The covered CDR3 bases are TGCGCCAGCAGCCCAACTAGCGACTCCTACAATGAG. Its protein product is CASSPTSDSYNE. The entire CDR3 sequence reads CASSPTSDSYNEQFF.

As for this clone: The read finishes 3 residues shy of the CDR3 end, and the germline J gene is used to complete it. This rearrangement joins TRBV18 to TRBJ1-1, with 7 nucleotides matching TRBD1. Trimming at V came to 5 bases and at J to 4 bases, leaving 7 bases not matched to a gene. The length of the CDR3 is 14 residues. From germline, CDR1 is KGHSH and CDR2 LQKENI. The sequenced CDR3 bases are TGTGCCAGCTCAGAAAGGGGGCAGAGCACTGAA. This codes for CASSERGQSTE. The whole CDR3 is CASSERGQSTEAFF.

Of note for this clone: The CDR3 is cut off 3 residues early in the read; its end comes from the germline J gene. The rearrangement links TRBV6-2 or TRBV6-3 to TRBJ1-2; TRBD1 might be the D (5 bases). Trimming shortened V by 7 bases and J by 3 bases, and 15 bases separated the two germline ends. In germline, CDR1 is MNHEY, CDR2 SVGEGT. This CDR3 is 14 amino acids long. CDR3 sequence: CASTADAGYYGYTF. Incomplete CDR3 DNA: TGTGCCAGCACCGCGGACGCAGGGTACTATGGC.

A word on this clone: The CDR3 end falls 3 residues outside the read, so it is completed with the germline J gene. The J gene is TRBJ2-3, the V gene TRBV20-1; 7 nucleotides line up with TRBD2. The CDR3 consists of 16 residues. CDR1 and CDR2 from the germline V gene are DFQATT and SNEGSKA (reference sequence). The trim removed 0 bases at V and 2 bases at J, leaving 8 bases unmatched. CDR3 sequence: CSARDLRAGTTDTQYF. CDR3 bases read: TGCAGTGCTAGAGATTTGCGAGCGGGGACCACAGATACG.

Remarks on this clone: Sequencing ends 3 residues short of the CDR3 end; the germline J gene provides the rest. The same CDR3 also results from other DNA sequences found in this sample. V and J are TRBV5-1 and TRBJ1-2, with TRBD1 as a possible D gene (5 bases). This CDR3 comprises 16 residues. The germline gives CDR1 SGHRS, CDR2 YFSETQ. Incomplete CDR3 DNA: TGCGCCAGCAGCTTGGCCTCGGGGGGGACTGTAGGTGGA. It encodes CASSLASGGTVGG. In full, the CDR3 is CASSLASGGTVGGYTF. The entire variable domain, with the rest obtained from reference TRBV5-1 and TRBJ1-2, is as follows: KAGVTQTPRYLIKTRGQQVTLSCSPISGHRSVSWYQQTPGQGLQFLFEYFSETQRNKGNFPGRFSGRQFSNSRSEMNVSTLELGDSALYLCASSLASGGTVGGYTFGSGTRLTVV.

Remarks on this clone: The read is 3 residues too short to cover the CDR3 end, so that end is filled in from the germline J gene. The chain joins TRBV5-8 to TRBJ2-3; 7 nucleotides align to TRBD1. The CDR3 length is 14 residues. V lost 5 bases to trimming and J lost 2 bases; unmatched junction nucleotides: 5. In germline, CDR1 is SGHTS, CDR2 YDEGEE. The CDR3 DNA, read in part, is TGTGCCAGCAGGACGGGACAGACCACAGATACG. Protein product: CASRTGQTTDT. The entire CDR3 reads CASRTGQTTDTQYF.

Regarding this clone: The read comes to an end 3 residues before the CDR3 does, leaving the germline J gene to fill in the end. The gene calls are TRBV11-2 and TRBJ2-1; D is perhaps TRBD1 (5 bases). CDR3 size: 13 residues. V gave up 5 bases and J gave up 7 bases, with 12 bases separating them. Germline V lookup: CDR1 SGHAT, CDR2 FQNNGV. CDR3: CASSGAFGNEQFF. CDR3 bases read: TGTGCCAGCAGCGGGGCGTTTGGGAATGAG.

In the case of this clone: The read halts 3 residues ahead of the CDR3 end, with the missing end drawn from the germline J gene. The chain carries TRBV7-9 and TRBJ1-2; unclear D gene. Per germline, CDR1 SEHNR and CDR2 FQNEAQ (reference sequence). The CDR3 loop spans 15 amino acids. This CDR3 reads CASSFPSVRPNDYTF. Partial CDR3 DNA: TGTGCCAGCAGCTTCCCCAGTGTCCGTCCCAATGAC.

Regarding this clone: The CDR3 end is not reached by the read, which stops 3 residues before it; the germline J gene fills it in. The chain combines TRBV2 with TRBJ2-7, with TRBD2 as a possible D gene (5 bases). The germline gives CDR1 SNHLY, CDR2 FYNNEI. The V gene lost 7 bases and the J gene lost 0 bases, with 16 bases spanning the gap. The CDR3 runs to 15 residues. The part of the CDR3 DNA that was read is TGTGCCAGCATCGCGTCGACTATAAGCTCCTACGAG. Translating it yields CASIASTISSYE. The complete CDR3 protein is CASIASTISSYEQYF.

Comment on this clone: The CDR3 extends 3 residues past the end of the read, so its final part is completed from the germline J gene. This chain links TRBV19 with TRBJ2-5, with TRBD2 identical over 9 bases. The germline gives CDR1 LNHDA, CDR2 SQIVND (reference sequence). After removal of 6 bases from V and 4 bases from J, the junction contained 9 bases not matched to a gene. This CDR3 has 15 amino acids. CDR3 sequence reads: CASSTAPAGGETQYF. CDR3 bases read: TGTGCCAGTAGCACGGCTCCAGCGGGGGGAGAGACC.

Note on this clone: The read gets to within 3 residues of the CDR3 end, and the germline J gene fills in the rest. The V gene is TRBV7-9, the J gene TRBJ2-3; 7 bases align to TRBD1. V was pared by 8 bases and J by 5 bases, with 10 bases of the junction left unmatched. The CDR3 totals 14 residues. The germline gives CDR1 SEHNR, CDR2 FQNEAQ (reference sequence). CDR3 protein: CASGQGTVGDTQYF. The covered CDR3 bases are TGTGCCAGCGGCCAGGGGACAGTGGGAGATACG.

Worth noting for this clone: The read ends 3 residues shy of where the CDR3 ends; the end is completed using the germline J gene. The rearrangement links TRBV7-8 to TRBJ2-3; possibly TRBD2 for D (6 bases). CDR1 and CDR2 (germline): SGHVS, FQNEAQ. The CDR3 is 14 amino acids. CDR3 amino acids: CASSDFGGRQPQYF. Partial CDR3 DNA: TGTGCCAGCAGCGACTTCGGGGGACGGCAGCCG.

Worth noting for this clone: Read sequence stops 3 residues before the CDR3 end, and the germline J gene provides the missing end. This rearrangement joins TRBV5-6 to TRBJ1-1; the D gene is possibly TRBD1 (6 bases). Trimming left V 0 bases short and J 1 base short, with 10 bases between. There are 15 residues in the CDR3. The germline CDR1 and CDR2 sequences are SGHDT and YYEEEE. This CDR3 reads CASSLEGGPNTEAFF. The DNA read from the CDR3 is TGTGCCAGCAGCTTGGAAGGGGGACCGAACACTGAA.

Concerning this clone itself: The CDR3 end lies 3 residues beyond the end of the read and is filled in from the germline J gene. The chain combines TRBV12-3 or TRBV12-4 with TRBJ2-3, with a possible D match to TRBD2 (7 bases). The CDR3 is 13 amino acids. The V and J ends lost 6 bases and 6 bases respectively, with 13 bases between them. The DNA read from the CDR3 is TGTGCCAGCAGAGGGGGGGCGACGGATACG. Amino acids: CASRGGATDT. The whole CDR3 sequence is CASRGGATDTQYF.

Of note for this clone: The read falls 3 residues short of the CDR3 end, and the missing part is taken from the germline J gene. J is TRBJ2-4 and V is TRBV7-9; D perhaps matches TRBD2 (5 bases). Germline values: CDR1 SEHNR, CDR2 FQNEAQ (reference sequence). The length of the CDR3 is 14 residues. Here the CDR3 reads CASSLVGELYGQYF. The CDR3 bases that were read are TGTGCCAGCAGCTTAGTCGGGGAACTCTATGGT. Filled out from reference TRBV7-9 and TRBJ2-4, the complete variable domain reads DTGVSQNPRHKITKRGQNVTFRCDPISEHNRLYWYRQTLGQGPEFLTYFQNEAQLEKSRLLSDRFSAERPKGSFSTLEIQRTEQGDSAMYLCASSLVGELYGQYFGAGTRLSVL.

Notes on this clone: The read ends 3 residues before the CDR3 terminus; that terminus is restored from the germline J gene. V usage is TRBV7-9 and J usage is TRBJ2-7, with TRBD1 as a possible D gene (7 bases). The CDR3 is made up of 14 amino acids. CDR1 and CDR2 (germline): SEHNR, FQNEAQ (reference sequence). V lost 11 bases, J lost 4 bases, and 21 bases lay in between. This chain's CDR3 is CACERAGGLYEQYF. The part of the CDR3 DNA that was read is TGTGCCTGCGAGCGGGCAGGGGGACTTTACGAG.

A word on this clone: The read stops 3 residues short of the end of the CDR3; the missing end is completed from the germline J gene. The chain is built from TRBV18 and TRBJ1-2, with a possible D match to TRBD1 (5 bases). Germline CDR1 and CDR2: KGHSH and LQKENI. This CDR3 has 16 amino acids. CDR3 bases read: TGTGCCAGCTCCTCTGCGGGGGGGAGCTCCTACAATGAC. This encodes CASSSAGGSSYND. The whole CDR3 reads CASSSAGGSSYNDYTF.

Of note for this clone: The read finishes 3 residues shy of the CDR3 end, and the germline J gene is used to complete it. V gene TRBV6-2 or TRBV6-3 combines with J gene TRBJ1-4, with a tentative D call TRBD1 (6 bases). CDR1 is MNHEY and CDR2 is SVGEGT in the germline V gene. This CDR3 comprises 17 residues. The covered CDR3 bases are TGTGCCAGCAGGGGGGACATCCGGGGCTCTGGGGCCAACGTA. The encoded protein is CASRGDIRGSGANV. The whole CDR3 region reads CASRGDIRGSGANVLFF.

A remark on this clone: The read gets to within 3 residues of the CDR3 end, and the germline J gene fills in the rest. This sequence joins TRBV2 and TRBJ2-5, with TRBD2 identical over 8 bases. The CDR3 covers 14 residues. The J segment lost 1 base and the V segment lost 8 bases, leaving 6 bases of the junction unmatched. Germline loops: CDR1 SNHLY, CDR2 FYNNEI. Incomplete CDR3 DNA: TGTGCCAGCGCCGCCCGGGGGGGCCAAGAGACC. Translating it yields CASAARGGQET. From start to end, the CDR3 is CASAARGGQETQYF.

The CDR3 is CASSLGGFSQETQYF. Incomplete CDR3 DNA: TGTGCCAGCAGCTTGGGCGGGTTCTCGCAAGAGACC. The chain joins TRBV5-4 to TRBJ2-5; D might be TRBD2 (5 bases). From the germline J gene comes the end of the CDR3, since the read stops 3 residues before it. The CDR3 sequence is 15 residues long. From germline, CDR1 is SGHNT and CDR2 YYREEE (reference sequence). Trimming left V 0 bases short and J 2 bases short, with 11 bases between.